The source of this T cell receptor (beta chain) is a study of blood T cell repertoires in COVID-19. Whole-study context: Specimens from acute and convalescent COVID-19 originated in the United States, Italy and Spain. Nucleic acid was either cDNA or gDNA, and it came from T cells, B-cell-depleted T cells, or PBMCs.

Methods used by the authors: Reference gene primer amplification gave estimated nucleated cell counts. Using immunoSEQ multiplex PCR, the repertoire was profiled, and TCRdb retains in-frame clones only, with some absent. That table furnishes V, J and clone size, whereas the DNA furnished D and trimming. Of 300,000 or so clones in the sample, just under 90% were seen once. The CDR3 totals 17 residues. Trimming removed 3 bases at V and 8 bases at J, with 22 bases between. The germline CDR1 and CDR2 sequences are LGHDT and YNNKEL (reference sequence). The source of this sequence is a woman aged 40 to 49 with acute or convalescent COVID-19. Input material: peripheral blood. This chain uses TRBV3-1 (or the pseudogene TRBV3-2) with TRBJ1-4, with D perhaps TRBD1 (6 bases). DNA for the CDR3: TGTGCCAGCAGCCACCCCCCCCTTACTACAGGGAAGGAAAAACTGTTTTTT. As protein: CASSHPPLTTGKEKLFF.